These 17 T cell receptor beta chains originate from one sample sequenced in a study of cytomegalovirus exposure and HLA in healthy donors. Primers for the PCR totalled 60 Vbeta and 13 Jbeta. Clones were sequenced by immunoSEQ multiplex PCR, and TCRdb holds only the in-frame ones, with some missing. Altogether some 70,000 clones are present, under 80% being singletons, with the ten largest covering about 15%. Sequenced sample: PBMCs. These receptors came from a male donor in good health and CMV-seropositive.

Remarks on this clone: The same CDR3 arises from other DNA sequences in this sample as well. The chain couples TRBV9 to TRBJ2-1, with D tentatively TRBD2 (6 bases). This CDR3 has 13 residues. V lost 4 bases to trimming and J lost 4 bases, with 9 bases between them. The V gene's germline CDR1 is SGDLS and CDR2 YYNGEE. CDR3 protein: CASSPRGYNEQFF. CDR3 coding DNA: TGTGCCAGCAGCCCCCGGGGGTACAATGAGCAGTTCTTC.

This clone was observed a few times. The rearrangement links TRBV5-1 to TRBJ2-3; 14 bases are shared with TRBD2. This CDR3 contains 18 residues. Germline V CDR1 and CDR2: SGHRS, YFSETQ. J was trimmed by 5 bases and V by 0 bases; bases with no gene match: 8. The CDR3 protein is CASSLGLAGGLGGDTQYF. CDR3 coding DNA: TGCGCCAGCAGCTTGGGACTAGCGGGGGGGCTCGGAGGAGATACGCAGTATTTT.

The rearrangement links TRBV2 to TRBJ1-6; D may be TRBD1 (5 bases). V lost 11 bases, J lost 9 bases, and 14 bases lay in between. Looked up from germline, CDR1 is SNHLY and CDR2 is FYNNEI. The CDR3 loop spans 12 amino acids. The CDR3 DNA reads as TGTGCCGGAGGGGTGATTGGTTCACCCCTCCACTTT. Protein product: CAGGVIGSPLHF.

Only a few counts were recorded for this clone. The rearrangement joins TRBV4-2 to TRBJ1-1; D may be TRBD1 (6 bases). The V end lost 4 bases, the J end lost 1 base, and 13 bases lay between the germline ends. The germline CDR1 and CDR2 sequences are LGHNA and YNFKEQ. The CDR3 has 15 amino acids. CDR3 amino acids: CASSPRGRGNTEAFF. CDR3 nucleotides: TGTGCCAGCAGCCCACGGGGCAGGGGGAACACTGAAGCTTTCTTT.

Of note for this clone: At one end the junction does not follow the germline gene, possibly because of a read error. The CDR3 nucleotides are TGCGCCAGCAACCAAGGAGGAGGCTACACCTTC. Amino acids: CASNQGGGYTF. The V call is TRBV4-1, the J call TRBJ1-2; D call uncertain. Germline CDR1 MGHRA, CDR2 YSYEKL. This CDR3 is 11 amino acids long.

This rearrangement joins TRBV4-1 to TRBJ2-4, with no clear D. Germline V CDR1 and CDR2: MGHRA, YSYEKL. V lost 4 bases, J lost 1 base, and 14 bases lay in between. The CDR3 loop spans 16 amino acids. Here the CDR3 reads CASSLALFGAKNIQYF. The CDR3 DNA reads TGCGCCAGCAGCCTTGCCCTATTCGGGGCCAAAAACATTCAGTACTTC.

This clone occurred once. V gene TRBV7-9 combines with J gene TRBJ2-7, with D possibly matching TRBD1 (6 bases). Deletions cut 1 base from V and 0 bases from J, with 10 bases between. Germline values: CDR1 SEHNR, CDR2 FQNEAQ (reference sequence). The CDR3 has 15 amino acids. In nucleotides, the CDR3 is TGTGCCAGCAGCTTAGGGGGCAGGGGCTCCTACGAGCAGTACTTC. Its protein product is CASSLGGRGSYEQYF. Looking up the rest from reference TRBV7-9 and TRBJ2-7 gives the full variable domain: DTGVSQNPRHKITKRGQNVTFRCDPISEHNRLYWYRQTLGQGPEFLTYFQNEAQLEKSRLLSDRFSAERPKGSFSTLEIQRTEQGDSAMYLCASSLGGRGSYEQYFGPGTRLTVT.

This chain's CDR3 is CASTRGVSEQFF. CDR3 in DNA: TGTGCCAGCACCCGCGGGGTTTCTGAGCAGTTCTTC. The chain carries TRBV6-4 and TRBJ2-1; D is perhaps TRBD2 (6 bases). This CDR3 contains 12 residues. Between the trimmed V and J ends, which lost 7 bases and 9 bases, there was a span of 13 bases. The germline V gene has CDR1 MRHNA and CDR2 SNTAGT.

This clone is medium-sized in the sample. This chain connects TRBV4-3 to TRBJ1-2; D gene unclear. Deletions cut 0 bases from V and 3 bases from J, with 5 bases between. Germline CDR1 reads LGHNA; CDR2 reads YSLEER. The CDR3 is 13 amino acids. The CDR3 spells CASSQEPDYGYTF. The CDR3 coding sequence is TGCGCCAGCAGCCAAGAACCAGACTATGGCTACACCTTC.

The chain is built from TRBV19 and TRBJ2-3; 8 positions agree with TRBD1. The germline V gene has CDR1 LNHDA and CDR2 SQIVND (reference sequence). V was clipped by 3 bases and J by 0 bases; unmatched bases: 8. The CDR3 runs to 17 residues. The chain's CDR3 is CASSIPTRQGSTDTQYF. For the CDR3, the DNA is TGTGCCAGTAGTATCCCGACTAGACAGGGGAGCACAGATACGCAGTATTTT.

This clone was observed a few times. This chain uses TRBV9 with TRBJ2-7, with D maybe TRBD2 (5 bases). In germline, CDR1 is SGDLS, CDR2 YYNGEE. V was trimmed by 4 bases and J by 7 bases, leaving 9 bases between them. The CDR3 covers 11 residues. The CDR3 nucleotides are TGTGCCAGCAGCCTAGGGAGTGAGCAGTACTTC. It yields the protein CASSLGSEQYF.

This chain joins TRBV18 and TRBJ1-5, with a weak D call TRBD1 (6 bases). With 3 bases removed from V and 4 bases from J, the gap between germline ends came to 16 bases. Germline CDR1 KGHSH, CDR2 LQKENI. CDR3 length: 16 amino acids. CDR3 in amino acids: CASSPNQVRGNQPQHF. CDR3 nucleotide sequence: TGTGCCAGCTCACCCAATCAGGTCAGGGGAAATCAGCCCCAGCATTTT.

The CDR3 here is CASSYGQGTYEQYF. The CDR3 bases are TGTGCCAGCAGCTATGGACAGGGGACCTACGAGCAGTACTTC. This sequence joins TRBV7-9 and TRBJ2-7, with 9 nucleotides matching TRBD1. The junction had 3 bases not matched to a gene; V was cut back by 4 bases and J by 2 bases. In germline, CDR1 is SEHNR, CDR2 FQNEAQ (reference sequence). The CDR3 is 14 amino acids.

This chain joins TRBV5-6 and TRBJ1-5; no clear D. In germline, CDR1 is SGHDT, CDR2 YYEEEE. With 0 bases removed from V and 4 bases from J, the gap between germline ends came to 5 bases. This CDR3 has 13 residues. The CDR3 nucleotides are TGTGCCAGCAGCTTGGCCGGTAATCAGCCCCAGCATTTT. It yields the protein CASSLAGNQPQHF.

The V call is TRBV30, the J call TRBJ1-3; TRBD1 matches 9 bases. Germline CDR1 is GTSNPN and CDR2 is SVGIG (reference sequence). The V and J ends lost 2 bases and 0 bases, in that order; junction bases with no gene match: 11. The CDR3 spans 18 residues. CDR3 sequence: CAWSRQGEGARSGNTIYF. The CDR3 DNA reads TGTGCCTGGAGTCGACAGGGGGAGGGGGCCCGCTCTGGAAACACCATATATTTT.

The chain recombines TRBV5-1 with TRBJ1-2; the match to TRBD1 covers 8 bases. With V trimmed by 4 bases and J by 8 bases, 10 bases remained unmatched. CDR3 length: 14 amino acids. CDR1 is SGHRS and CDR2 is YFSETQ in the germline V gene. CDR3 coding DNA: TGCGCCAGCAGCCTCAACCCCGGACAGGGAGGCTACACCTTC. The encoded protein is CASSLNPGQGGYTF. Variable domain in full (rest from reference TRBV5-1 and TRBJ1-2): KAGVTQTPRYLIKTRGQQVTLSCSPISGHRSVSWYQQTPGQGLQFLFEYFSETQRNKGNFPGRFSGRQFSNSRSEMNVSTLELGDSALYLCASSLNPGQGGYTFGSGTRLTVV.

This rearrangement joins TRBV6-5 to TRBJ2-7; TRBD2 matches at 8 bases. V was pared by 1 base and J by 4 bases, with 3 bases of the junction left unmatched. This CDR3 contains 14 residues. Germline V CDR1 and CDR2: MNHEY, SVGAGI. The CDR3, as DNA: TGTGCCAGCAGTTACTATAGCGGGGAGTACGAGCAGTACTTC. It yields the protein CASSYYSGEYEQYF.